This T cell receptor beta chain was recorded in a study of prognosis after radiotherapy for stage I lung cancer. Study context: The patients included around 13 who had newly diagnosed primary stage I lung tumors, along with 5 or 6 others who had oligometastatic NSCLC after their primary tumor had been surgically resected. Distant metastases after radiotherapy occurred in four patients at a median of about seven months; about 14 showed no significant progression.

Two-round multiplex PCR on genomic DNA was the method by which TCR beta CDR3 was amplified. The first PCR round targeted every TRBV and TRBJ gene with specific primers. TCRdb redid the calling of the multiplex PCR reads with MiXCR, one entry per CDR3 protein. The sample contains around 26,000 distinct CDR3 sequences, about 45% of which appear only once. This clonotype was observed at least ten times. The antigen is not known. Whole-study findings and limits: Among patients who developed distant metastases, Shannon entropy after stereotactic body radiation therapy was lower.

This CDR3 has 15 amino acids. The V end was cut by 6 bases, the J end by 4 bases, with 18 bases between. Germline assignment: CDR1 LNHDA and CDR2 SQIVND (reference sequence). Peripheral venous blood was drawn in roughly 6.5-milliliter volumes, with a draw taken at each of two separate time points. The sequencing here drew on PBMCs, taken before or after stereotactic body radiation therapy (not recorded which). The source of this sequence is a donor over 45 with non-small cell lung cancer. The genes are TRBV19 and TRBJ1-2; the D gene is possibly TRBD1 (5 bases). CDR3 bases: TGTGCCAGTAGCGAACCGACAGACCCGGTCTATGGCTACACCTTC. As protein: CASSEPTDPVYGYTF. The full variable domain, rest sourced from reference TRBV19 and TRBJ1-2, is DGGITQSPKYLFRKEGQNVTLSCEQNLNHDAMYWYRQDPGQGLRLIYYSQIVNDFQKGDIAEGYSVSREKKESFPLTVTSAQKNPTAFYLCASSEPTDPVYGYTFGSGTRLTVV.